This TCR beta chain was obtained from a study of radiation and T cells in renal cell carcinoma. Whole-study findings and limits: From baseline, blood top tumor clonotypes peaked at 2 weeks post-radiation.

Time point described: blood 4 weeks post-SBRT, at nephrectomy. The sample's treatment: 15 Gy SBRT to primary tumor, nephrectomy 4 weeks later. Blood was sampled at baseline, 2 weeks and 4 weeks after SBRT. The tumor was a clear cell renal cell carcinoma. Profiling relied on immunoSEQ multiplex PCR, and the TCRdb table lists in-frame clones only, not all of them. The sample lists around 95,000 clones, about 79% occurring once. Turning to this clone: Antigen: not known.

The TCR was taken from a man in his sixties with renal cell carcinoma. Sequenced material: blood, taken from a patient whose treatment included radiotherapy and nephrectomy.

For the CDR3, the DNA is TGTGCCAGCAGTTACTCCAGCAGGGTGGATAACGGTGAGCAGTTCTTC. Amino acid sequence: CASSYSSRVDNGEQFF. The chain recombines TRBV6-5 with TRBJ2-1; a weak D match, TRBD1 (5 bases). Trimming took off 0 bases at V and 9 bases at J, with 18 bases between the two ends. Germline assignment: CDR1 MNHEY and CDR2 SVGAGI. CDR3 length: 16 amino acids.